The TCR beta chain under discussion was sequenced for a study of cytomegalovirus exposure and HLA in healthy donors. This clone was recorded only once. The CDR3 is made up of 14 amino acids. The germline V and J ends were trimmed by 4 bases and 1 base, with 11 bases remaining between them. Germline loops: CDR1 LGHNA, CDR2 YNFKEQ. The protocol was immunoSEQ multiplex PCR, while the TCRdb copy is restricted to in-frame clones and leaves out a portion. This table has 55,000 to 80,000 clones, about 95% appearing once. The receptor was isolated from a woman aged 18-29 years in good health and CMV-seropositive. The sequenced sample was PBMCs. J is TRBJ2-7 and V is TRBV4-2; TRBD1 is a possible D gene (6 bases). The chain's CDR3 is CASSPGVLSYEQYF. The CDR3 DNA sequence: TGTGCCAGCAGCCCAGGGGTTTTGTCCTACGAGCAGTACTTC.